This T cell receptor beta chain was retrieved from a study of glioma-infiltrating T cells. Trimming shortened V by 7 bases and J by 3 bases, and 18 bases separated the two germline ends. The CDR3 loop spans 15 amino acids. CDR1 SGHNT and CDR2 YENEEA come from the germline V gene. The iRepertoire nested amplicon-rescue multiplex PCR amplified TCR alpha and beta CDR3s from RNA. TCRdb reprocessed the multiplex PCR reads with MiXCR, giving one entry per CDR3 protein. The sample shows 300,000 to 400,000 distinct CDR3 sequences, roughly 41% of them seen only once. V is TRBV11-3 and J is TRBJ2-5; a weak D match, TRBD2 (6 bases). The sequencing input was glioma tissue, nonneoplastic brain tissue, or PBMCs (not recorded which). This TCR was recovered from a human donor with low-grade glioma or glioblastoma, undergoing nonglioma brain surgery, or in good health (not recorded which). The CDR3 reads CASIPFGTGEETQYF. The CDR3 DNA sequence: TGTGCCAGCATCCCCTTCGGGACTGGGGAAGAGACCCAGTACTTC.